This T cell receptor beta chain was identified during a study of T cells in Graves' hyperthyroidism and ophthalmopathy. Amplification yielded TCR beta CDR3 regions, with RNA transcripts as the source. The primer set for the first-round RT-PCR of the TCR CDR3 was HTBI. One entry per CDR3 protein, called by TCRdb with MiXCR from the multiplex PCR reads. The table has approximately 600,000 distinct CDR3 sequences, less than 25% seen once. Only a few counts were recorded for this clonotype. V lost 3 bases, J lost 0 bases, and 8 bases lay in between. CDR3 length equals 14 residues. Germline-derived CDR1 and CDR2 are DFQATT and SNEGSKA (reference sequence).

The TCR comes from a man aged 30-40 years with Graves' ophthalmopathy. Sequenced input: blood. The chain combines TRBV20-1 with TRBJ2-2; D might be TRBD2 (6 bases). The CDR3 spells CSAREGSNTGELFF. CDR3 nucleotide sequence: TGCAGTGCTAGGGAGGGCTCGAACACCGGGGAGCTGTTTTTT.